Described below is a single T cell receptor (beta chain) sequence and its context. This sample is drawn from a study of blood T cell repertoires in COVID-19. Overall study: Acute-phase and convalescent COVID-19 samples originated in the United States, Italy and Spain. Nucleic acid was either cDNA or gDNA, and it came from T cells, B-cell-depleted T cells, or PBMCs.

The J segment lost 6 bases and the V segment lost 6 bases, leaving 8 bases of the junction unmatched. Germline V gene lookup returns CDR1 KGHSH and CDR2 LQKENI. This CDR3 is built from 14 residues. Per the study methods: Cell counts per sample came from amplifying reference gene primers. TCRdb's copy holds only in-frame clones and misses some; the assay was immunoSEQ multiplex PCR. D and trimming were read from the DNA, whereas the V and J calls and clone size are those reported in that table. The profile covers around 130,000 clones, with 85% appearing a single time and roughly 3.9% taken by the ten largest.

The source of this sequence is a man in his sixties with acute or convalescent COVID-19. The sequenced material came from peripheral blood. V and J are TRBV18 and TRBJ2-7; 10 nucleotides agree with TRBD1. The CDR3 sequence: CASSRDRGSAEQYF. In nucleotides, the CDR3 is TGTGCCAGCTCCAGGGACAGGGGAAGTGCCGAGCAGTACTTC.